This TCR beta chain is drawn from a study of blood T cell repertoires in COVID-19. Study summary: Acute and convalescent COVID-19 specimens originated in the United States, Italy and Spain.

Authors' analysis steps: Estimates of nucleated cell counts were drawn from the amplification of reference gene primers. Produced via immunoSEQ multiplex PCR; TCRdb's table is partial and in-frame only. Clone size and the V and J calls come from that table; the DNA yielded D and trimming. Of approximately 300,000 clones in the sample, around 89% were seen once. This CDR3 has 14 amino acids. Germline assignment: CDR1 MNHEY and CDR2 SVGAGI. Losses at the gene ends were 6 bases for V and 9 bases for J; bases not matched to a gene: 8. The study recruited people aged about 18 to 95 years across around 23 US areas. Participants' reported clinical history set cohort assignment.

The chain links TRBV6-5 to TRBJ1-6; 7 bases match TRBD1. The specimen was PBMCs or T cells enriched from blood (not recorded which). This clonotype was obtained from a woman younger than 35 with acute COVID-19. CDR3 protein: CASRDPQGTSPLHF. The DNA for the CDR3 is TGTGCCAGCAGAGATCCACAGGGGACTTCACCCCTCCACTTT.